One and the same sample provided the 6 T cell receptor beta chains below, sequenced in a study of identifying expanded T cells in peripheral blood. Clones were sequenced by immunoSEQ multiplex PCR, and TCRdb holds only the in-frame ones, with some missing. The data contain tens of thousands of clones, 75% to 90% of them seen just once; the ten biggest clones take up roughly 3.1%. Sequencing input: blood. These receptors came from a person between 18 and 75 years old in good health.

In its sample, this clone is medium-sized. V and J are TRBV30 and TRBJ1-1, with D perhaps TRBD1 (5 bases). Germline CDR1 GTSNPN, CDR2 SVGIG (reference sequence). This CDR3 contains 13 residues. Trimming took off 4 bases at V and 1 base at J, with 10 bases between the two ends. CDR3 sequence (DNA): TGTGCCTGGAAAGCGGGGACGAACACTGAAGCTTTCTTT. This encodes CAWKAGTNTEAFF.

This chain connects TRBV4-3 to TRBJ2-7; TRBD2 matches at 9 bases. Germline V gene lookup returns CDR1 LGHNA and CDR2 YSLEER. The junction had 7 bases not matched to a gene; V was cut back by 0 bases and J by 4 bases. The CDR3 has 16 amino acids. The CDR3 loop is CASSQEGGSGGYEQYF. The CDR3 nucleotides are TGCGCCAGCAGCCAAGAAGGGGGTAGCGGGGGATACGAGCAGTACTTC.

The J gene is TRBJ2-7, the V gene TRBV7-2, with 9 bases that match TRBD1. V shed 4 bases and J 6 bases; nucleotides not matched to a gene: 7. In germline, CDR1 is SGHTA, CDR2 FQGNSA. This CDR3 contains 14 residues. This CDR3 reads CASSSGTGYGEQYF. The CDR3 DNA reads TGTGCCAGCAGCTCCGGGACAGGGTACGGCGAGCAGTACTTC.

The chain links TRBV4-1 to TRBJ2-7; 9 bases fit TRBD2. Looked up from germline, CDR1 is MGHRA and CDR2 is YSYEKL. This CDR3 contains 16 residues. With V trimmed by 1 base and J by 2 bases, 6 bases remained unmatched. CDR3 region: CASSQVSGGRAYEQYF. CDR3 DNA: TGCGCCAGCAGCCAAGTTTCTGGCGGGAGGGCCTACGAGCAGTACTTC.

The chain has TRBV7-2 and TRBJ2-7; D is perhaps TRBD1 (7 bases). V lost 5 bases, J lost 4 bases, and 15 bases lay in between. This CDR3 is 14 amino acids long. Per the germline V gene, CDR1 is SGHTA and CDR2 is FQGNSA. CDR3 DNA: TGTGCCAGCAGCCCGACAGGGACTGTATACGAGCAGTACTTC. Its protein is CASSPTGTVYEQYF.

Here the CDR3 DNA reads TGTGCCAGCAGTGTTCCATTCACCTTCGGGCTAGGGGAGCTGTTTTTT. This sequence encodes CASSVPFTFGLGELFF. The chain carries TRBV27 and TRBJ2-2; D remains unclear. CDR3 length: 16 amino acids. Trimming took 5 bases from V and 8 from J, leaving 21 bases between them. Germline assignment: CDR1 MNHEY and CDR2 SMNVEV (reference sequence).